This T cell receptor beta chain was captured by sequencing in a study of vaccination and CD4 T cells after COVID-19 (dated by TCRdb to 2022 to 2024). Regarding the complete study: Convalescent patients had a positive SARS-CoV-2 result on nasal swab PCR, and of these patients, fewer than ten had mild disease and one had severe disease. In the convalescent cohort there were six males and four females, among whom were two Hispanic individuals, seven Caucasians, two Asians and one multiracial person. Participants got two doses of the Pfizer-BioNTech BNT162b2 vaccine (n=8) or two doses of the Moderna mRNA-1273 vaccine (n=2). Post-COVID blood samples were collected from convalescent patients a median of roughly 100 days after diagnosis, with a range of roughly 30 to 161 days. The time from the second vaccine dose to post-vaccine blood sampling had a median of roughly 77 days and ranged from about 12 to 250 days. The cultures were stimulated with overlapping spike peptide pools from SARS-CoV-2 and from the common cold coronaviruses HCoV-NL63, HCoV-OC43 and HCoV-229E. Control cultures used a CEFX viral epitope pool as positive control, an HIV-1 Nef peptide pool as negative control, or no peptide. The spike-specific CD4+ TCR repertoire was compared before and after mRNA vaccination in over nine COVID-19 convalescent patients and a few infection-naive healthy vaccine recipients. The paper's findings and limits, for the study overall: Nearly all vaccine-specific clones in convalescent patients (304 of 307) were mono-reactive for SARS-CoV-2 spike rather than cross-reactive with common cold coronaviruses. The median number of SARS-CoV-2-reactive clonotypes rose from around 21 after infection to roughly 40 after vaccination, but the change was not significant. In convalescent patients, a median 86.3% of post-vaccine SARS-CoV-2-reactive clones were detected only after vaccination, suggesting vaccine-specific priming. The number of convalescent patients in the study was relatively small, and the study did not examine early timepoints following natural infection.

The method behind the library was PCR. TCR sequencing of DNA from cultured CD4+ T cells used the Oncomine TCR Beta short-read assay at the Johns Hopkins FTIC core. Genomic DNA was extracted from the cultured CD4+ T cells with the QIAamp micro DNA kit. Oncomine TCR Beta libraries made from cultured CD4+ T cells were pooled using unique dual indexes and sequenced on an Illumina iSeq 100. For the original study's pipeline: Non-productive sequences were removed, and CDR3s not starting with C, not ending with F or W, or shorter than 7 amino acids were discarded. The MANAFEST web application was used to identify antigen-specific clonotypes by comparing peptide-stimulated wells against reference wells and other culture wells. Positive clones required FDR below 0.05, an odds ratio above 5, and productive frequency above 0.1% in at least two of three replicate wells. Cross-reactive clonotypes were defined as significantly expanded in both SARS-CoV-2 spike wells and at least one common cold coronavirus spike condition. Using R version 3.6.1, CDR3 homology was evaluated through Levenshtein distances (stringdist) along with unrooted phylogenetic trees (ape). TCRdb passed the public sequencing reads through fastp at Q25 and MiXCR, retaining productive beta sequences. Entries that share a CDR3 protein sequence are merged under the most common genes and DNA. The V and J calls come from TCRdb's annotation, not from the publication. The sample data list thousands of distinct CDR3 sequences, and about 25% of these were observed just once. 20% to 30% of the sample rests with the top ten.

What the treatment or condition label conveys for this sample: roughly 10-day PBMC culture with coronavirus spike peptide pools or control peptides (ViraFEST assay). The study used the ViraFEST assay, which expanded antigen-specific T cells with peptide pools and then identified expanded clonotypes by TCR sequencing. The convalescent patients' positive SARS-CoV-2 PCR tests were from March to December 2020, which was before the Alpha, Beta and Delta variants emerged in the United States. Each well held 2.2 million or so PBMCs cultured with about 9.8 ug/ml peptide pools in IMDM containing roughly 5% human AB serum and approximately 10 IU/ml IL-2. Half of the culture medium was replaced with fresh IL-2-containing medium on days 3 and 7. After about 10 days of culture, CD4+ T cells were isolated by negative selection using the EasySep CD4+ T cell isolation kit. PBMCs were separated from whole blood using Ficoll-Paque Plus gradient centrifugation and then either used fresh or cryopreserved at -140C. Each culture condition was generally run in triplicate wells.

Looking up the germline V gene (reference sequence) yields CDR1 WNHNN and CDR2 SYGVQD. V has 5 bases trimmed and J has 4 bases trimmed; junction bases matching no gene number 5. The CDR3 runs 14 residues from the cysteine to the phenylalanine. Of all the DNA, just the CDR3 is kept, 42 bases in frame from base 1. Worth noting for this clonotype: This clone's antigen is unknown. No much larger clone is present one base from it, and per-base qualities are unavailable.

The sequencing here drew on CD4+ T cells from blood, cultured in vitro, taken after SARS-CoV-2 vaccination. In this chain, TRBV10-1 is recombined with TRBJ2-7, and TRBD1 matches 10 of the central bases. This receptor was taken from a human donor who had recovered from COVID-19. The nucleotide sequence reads TGCGCCAGCAGTCCGGGACAGGGGTGGTACGAGCAGTACTTC. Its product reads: CASSPGQGWYEQYF.